Below, 20 T cell receptor beta chains from the same sample are listed, as sequenced in a study of response to subunit inactivated influenza vaccine. MiXCR, applied by TCRdb to the RT-PCR reads, yields one record per CDR3 protein. This sample carries around 530,000 distinct CDR3 sequences, 16% of them seen once, and the ten largest clones take approximately 3%. The sequencing here drew on CD4+ T cells sorted from PBMCs, taken less than 25 months after vaccination. All receptors derive from a man aged 50-75 years who received an inactivated influenza vaccine.

V and J are TRBV5-1 and TRBJ2-1; a weak D match, TRBD2 (6 bases). V shed 1 base and J shed 2 bases, with 16 bases lying between them. The germline gives CDR1 SGHRS, CDR2 YFSETQ. The CDR3 extends over 17 amino acids. The CDR3 bases are TGCGCCAGCAGCTTGAGGGGAGTAGCGGCCCCCTACAATGAGCAGTTCTTC. It codes for CASSLRGVAAPYNEQFF.

This clonotype was recorded a few times. The chain combines TRBV12-3 or TRBV12-4 with TRBJ2-1; D is perhaps TRBD2 (5 bases). Trimming cost V 7 bases and J 4 bases, with 17 bases left between them. The CDR3 length is 15 residues. The DNA for the CDR3 is TGTGCCAGCAACCCCGCGGGTCACAAATACAATGAGCAGTTCTTC. Protein: CASNPAGHKYNEQFF.

This clonotype has at least ten counts. This chain joins TRBV24-1 and TRBJ2-7, with 7 bases matching TRBD1. After removal of 4 bases from V and 4 bases from J, the junction contained 3 bases not matched to a gene. The CDR3 has 13 amino acids. Germline values: CDR1 KGHDR, CDR2 SFDVKD. Written as DNA, the CDR3 is TGTGCCACCAGTGACCGACAGGGATACGAGCAGTACTTC. Amino acid sequence: CATSDRQGYEQYF.

This clonotype was observed a few times. This rearrangement joins TRBV7-2 to TRBJ2-5; TRBD1 aligns across 7 bases. Per germline, CDR1 SGHTA and CDR2 FQGNSA. The V gene end was trimmed by 4 bases and the J gene end by 1 base; junction bases not matched to a gene: 6. The CDR3 is 15 residues long. CDR3 in DNA: TGTGCCAGCAGCTCGGGACAGCCAATCCAAGAGACCCAGTACTTC. It yields the protein CASSSGQPIQETQYF.

The rearrangement joins TRBV6-4 to TRBJ1-1, with no clear D. CDR1 and CDR2 from the germline V gene are MRHNA and SNTAGT. V shed 2 bases and J shed 0 bases, with 16 bases lying between them. The length of the CDR3 is 17 residues. The CDR3 here is CASSDMVGANMNTEAFF. CDR3 nucleotide sequence: TGTGCCAGCAGTGACATGGTAGGAGCAAACATGAACACTGAAGCTTTCTTT.

The gene calls are TRBV20-1 and TRBJ2-7; 9 bases agree with TRBD2. CDR1 is DFQATT, CDR2 SNEGSKA, per germline (reference sequence). V lost 2 bases, J lost 1 base, and 9 bases stayed unmatched. The CDR3 covers 16 residues. The CDR3 bases are TGCAGTGCTAGATCAGTGACTAGCGGCTATTCCTACGAGCAGTACTTC. Its protein is CSARSVTSGYSYEQYF.

The chain joins TRBV11-2 to TRBJ2-7; D remains unclear. Germline V CDR1 and CDR2: SGHAT, FQNNGV. Trimming left V 2 bases short and J 5 bases short, with 4 bases between. The CDR3 covers 11 residues. CDR3 in DNA: TGTGCCAGCAGCTTACAGGACGAGCAGTACTTC. It specifies CASSLQDEQYF. The full variable domain, completed using reference TRBV11-2 and TRBJ2-7, is EAGVAQSPRYKIIEKRQSVAFWCNPISGHATLYWYQQILGQGPKLLIQFQNNGVVDDSQLPKDRFSAERLKGVDSTLKIQPAKLEDSAVYLCASSLQDEQYFGPGTRLTVT.

This clonotype came up a few times. CDR3 DNA sequence: TGTGCCAGCAGTTTTCGGGGGGCCGCCAGCAATCAGCCCCAGCATTTT. Its protein product is CASSFRGAASNQPQHF. The chain employs TRBV12-3 or TRBV12-4 and TRBJ1-5; tentatively, D is TRBD1 (6 bases). Trimming cost V 3 bases and J 1 base, with 13 bases left between them. CDR3 length: 16 residues.

The CDR3 DNA sequence: TGTGCCAGCAGTAGTCCACGGACCACCCGAGGGGTCAAAAACATTCAGTACTTC. Translating it yields CASSSPRTTRGVKNIQYF. The chain couples TRBV28 to TRBJ2-4; perhaps D is TRBD1 or TRBD2 (5 bases each). Trimming left V 5 bases short and J 3 bases short, with 23 bases between. The length of the CDR3 is 18 residues. Germline V gene lookup returns CDR1 MDHEN and CDR2 SYDVKM. The full variable domain, rest sourced from reference TRBV28 and TRBJ2-4, is DVKVTQSSRYLVKRTGEKVFLECVQDMDHENMFWYRQDPGLGLRLIYFSYDVKMKEKGDIPEGYSVSREKKERFSLILESASTNQTSMYLCASSSPRTTRGVKNIQYFGAGTRLSVL.

The chain is built from TRBV7-2 and TRBJ2-7, with 12 positions matching TRBD2. Germline values: CDR1 SGHTA, CDR2 FQGNSA. The junction had 4 bases not matched to a gene; V was cut back by 1 base and J by 3 bases. The CDR3 totals 16 residues. This CDR3 is CASSLVLAGGNYEQYF. CDR3 coding DNA: TGTGCCAGCAGCTTAGTACTAGCGGGAGGAAACTACGAGCAGTACTTC.

This chain links TRBV18 with TRBJ1-2; TRBD1 is a possible D gene (5 bases). Between the trimmed V and J ends, which lost 3 bases and 4 bases, there was a span of 9 bases. The germline CDR1 and CDR2 sequences are KGHSH and LQKENI. The CDR3 contains 13 residues. As DNA, the CDR3 is TGTGCCAGCTCACCGGGACTGACCTATGGCTACACCTTC. Translated, it gives CASSPGLTYGYTF.

This clonotype has a handful of counts. The chain carries TRBV7-9 and TRBJ1-2; D is possibly TRBD1 (5 bases). The CDR3 is 16 amino acids. V lost 5 bases, J lost 7 bases, and 23 bases lay in between. From germline, CDR1 is SEHNR and CDR2 FQNEAQ (reference sequence). This CDR3 reads CASSPREGRRGRGYTF. CDR3 DNA sequence: TGTGCCAGCAGCCCCCGGGAGGGGAGGAGAGGTCGTGGCTACACCTTC.

The gene calls are TRBV28 and TRBJ2-4; 7 nucleotides align to TRBD1. Germline CDR1 and CDR2: MDHEN and SYDVKM. This CDR3 is built from 14 residues. V gave up 5 bases and J gave up 7 bases; unmatched junction bases: 8. Here the CDR3 reads CASSEPSRGNIQYF. CDR3 coding DNA: TGTGCCAGCAGTGAGCCGAGCAGGGGGAACATTCAGTACTTC. Based on the CDR3 plus reference TRBV28 and TRBJ2-4, the full variable domain is DVKVTQSSRYLVKRTGEKVFLECVQDMDHENMFWYRQDPGLGLRLIYFSYDVKMKEKGDIPEGYSVSREKKERFSLILESASTNQTSMYLCASSEPSRGNIQYFGAGTRLSVL.

V and J are TRBV19 and TRBJ2-1, with 8 nucleotides matching TRBD1. This CDR3 has 16 residues. Germline V gene sequence: CDR1 LNHDA, CDR2 SQIVND (reference sequence). Trimming removed 4 bases from V and 2 bases from J; junction bases left unmatched: 7. The CDR3 loop reads CASSTGTGGAYNEQFF. Here the CDR3 DNA reads TGTGCCAGTAGTACCGGGACAGGAGGGGCCTACAATGAGCAGTTCTTC.

The sample holds a few counts of this clonotype. The chain recombines TRBV20-1 with TRBJ2-7, with D perhaps given as TRBD1 or TRBD2 (6 bases each). The V and J ends lost 0 bases and 6 bases respectively, with 15 bases between them. CDR3 length equals 14 residues. Germline assignment: CDR1 DFQATT and CDR2 SNEGSKA (reference sequence). The CDR3 DNA reads as TGCAGTGCTAGAGATACCAGGGGAGGAATCGAGCAGTACTTC. Protein product: CSARDTRGGIEQYF.

The J gene is TRBJ2-7, the V gene TRBV20-1, with TRBD2 identical over 15 bases. J gave up 12 bases and V 7 bases, and 13 bases lay outside the gene matches. The V gene's germline CDR1 is DFQATT and CDR2 SNEGSKA (reference sequence). The CDR3 has 14 amino acids. The CDR3 loop is CSVKDTGLAGGGYF. CDR3 sequence (DNA): TGCAGTGTTAAAGATACGGGACTAGCGGGGGGAGGGTACTTC.

A few counts support this clonotype. The chain combines TRBV29-1 with TRBJ2-5; 9 bases map to TRBD2. The CDR3 runs 15 residues. V lost 7 bases, J lost 0 bases, and 9 bases stayed unmatched. Germline CDR1 and CDR2: SQVTM and ANQGSEA. The DNA of the CDR3 is TGCAGCGCCATCCCAGCTAGCGGGGACCAAGAGACCCAGTACTTC. Protein product: CSAIPASGDQETQYF.

This clonotype was seen repeatedly, ten times or more. V and J are TRBV7-8 and TRBJ2-2, with TRBD1 matching over 10 bases. Germline assignment: CDR1 SGHVS and CDR2 FQNEAQ. The CDR3 sequence is 18 residues long. Germline trimming cut 4 bases from V and 5 bases from J; bases unmatched to any gene: 13. The CDR3 sequence: CASSSRDRGSMRTGELFF. The CDR3 DNA is TGTGCCAGCAGCTCCCGGGACAGGGGTTCTATGAGGACCGGGGAGCTGTTTTTT. Full variable domain (rest looked up from reference TRBV7-8 and TRBJ2-2): GAGVSQSPRYKVAKRGQDVALRCDPISGHVSLFWYQQALGQGPEFLTYFQNEAQLDKSGLPSDRFFAERPEGSVSTLKIQRTQQEDSAVYLCASSSRDRGSMRTGELFFGEGSRLTVL.

In this sample, this clonotype turned up many times. V usage is TRBV12-3 or TRBV12-4 and J usage is TRBJ2-7, with D tentatively TRBD1 (5 bases). The CDR3 runs 15 residues. V was clipped by 2 bases and J by 1 base, with 12 bases between them. The CDR3 loop reads CASSLIQVPSYEQYF. The CDR3 coding sequence is TGTGCCAGCAGTTTAATACAGGTTCCTTCCTACGAGCAGTACTTC.

This chain joins TRBV7-2 and TRBJ1-2, with TRBD1 as a possible D gene (6 bases). CDR1 is SGHTA, CDR2 FQGNSA, per germline. With 1 base removed from V and 7 bases from J, the gap between germline ends came to 22 bases. The CDR3 has 17 amino acids. The CDR3 DNA reads as TGTGCCAGCAGCTTAGTACCCTCGGCCCCAGGGGTTAGTGGCTACACCTTC. Translation: CASSLVPSAPGVSGYTF.